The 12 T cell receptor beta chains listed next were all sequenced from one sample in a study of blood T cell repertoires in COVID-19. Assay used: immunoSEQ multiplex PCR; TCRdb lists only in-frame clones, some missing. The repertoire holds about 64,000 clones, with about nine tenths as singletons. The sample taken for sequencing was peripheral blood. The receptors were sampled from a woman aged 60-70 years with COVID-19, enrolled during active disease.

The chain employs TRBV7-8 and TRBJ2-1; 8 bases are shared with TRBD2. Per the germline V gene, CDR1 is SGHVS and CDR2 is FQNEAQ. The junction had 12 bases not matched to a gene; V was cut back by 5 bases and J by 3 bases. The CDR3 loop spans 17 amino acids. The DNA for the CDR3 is TGTGCCAGCAGCACCCGGGAGGGACTACCCTTCTACAATGAGCAGTTCTTC. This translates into CASSTREGLPFYNEQFF.

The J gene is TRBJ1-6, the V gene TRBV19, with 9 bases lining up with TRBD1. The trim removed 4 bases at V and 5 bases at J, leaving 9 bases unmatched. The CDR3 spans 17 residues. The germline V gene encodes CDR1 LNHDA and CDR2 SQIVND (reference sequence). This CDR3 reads CASSRTGEQLNNSPLHF. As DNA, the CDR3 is TGTGCCAGTAGTAGGACAGGGGAACAGCTCAATAATTCACCCCTCCACTTT.

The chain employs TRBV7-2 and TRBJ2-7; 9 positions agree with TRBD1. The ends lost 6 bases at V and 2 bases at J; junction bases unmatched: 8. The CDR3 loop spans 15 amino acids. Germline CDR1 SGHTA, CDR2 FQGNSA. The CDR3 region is CASSLDRGRPYEQYF. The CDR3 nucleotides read TGTGCCAGCAGTCTGGACAGGGGACGTCCCTACGAGCAGTACTTC.

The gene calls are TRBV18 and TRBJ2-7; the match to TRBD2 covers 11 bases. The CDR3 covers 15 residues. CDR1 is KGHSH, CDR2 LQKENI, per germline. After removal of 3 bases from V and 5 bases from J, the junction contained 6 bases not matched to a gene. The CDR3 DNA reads TGTGCCAGCTCACCTGTAGCGGGAGGGAAAAACGAGCAGTACTTC. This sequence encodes CASSPVAGGKNEQYF.

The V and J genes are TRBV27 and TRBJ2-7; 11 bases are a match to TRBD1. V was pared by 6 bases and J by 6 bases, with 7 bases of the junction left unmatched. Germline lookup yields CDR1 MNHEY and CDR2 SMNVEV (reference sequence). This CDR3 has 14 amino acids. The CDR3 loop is CASSVGTGGIEQYF. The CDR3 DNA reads TGTGCCAGCAGCGTCGGGACAGGGGGTATCGAGCAGTACTTC.

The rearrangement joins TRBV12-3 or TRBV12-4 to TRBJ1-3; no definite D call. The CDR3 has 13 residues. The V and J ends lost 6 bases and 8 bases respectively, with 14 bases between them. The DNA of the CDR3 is TGTGCCAGCAGCCTGGGGATAGCGGACACCATATATTTT. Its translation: CASSLGIADTIYF.

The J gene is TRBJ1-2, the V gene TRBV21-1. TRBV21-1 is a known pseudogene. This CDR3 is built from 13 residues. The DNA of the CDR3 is TGTGCCAGCAGCAAAGGTAAGACTTGCGGCTACACCTTC. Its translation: CASSKGKTCGYTF.

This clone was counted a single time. The DNA for the CDR3 is TGCGCCAGCAGTCAATCTTCGGACAGGGTAATGAACACTGAAGCTTTCTTT. The encoded protein is CASSQSSDRVMNTEAFF. This chain uses TRBV23-1 with TRBJ1-1; 8 bases map to TRBD1. TRBV23-1 carries the ORF label, with uncertain function. Germline trimming cut 0 bases from V and 0 bases from J; bases unmatched to any gene: 6. CDR3 length: 17 amino acids.

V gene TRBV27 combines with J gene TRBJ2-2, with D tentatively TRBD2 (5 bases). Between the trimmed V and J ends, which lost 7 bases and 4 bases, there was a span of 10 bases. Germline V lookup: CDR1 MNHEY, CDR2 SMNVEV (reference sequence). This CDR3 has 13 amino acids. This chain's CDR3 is CASTPGSTGELFF. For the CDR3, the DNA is TGTGCCAGCACCCCGGGAAGCACCGGGGAGCTGTTTTTT.

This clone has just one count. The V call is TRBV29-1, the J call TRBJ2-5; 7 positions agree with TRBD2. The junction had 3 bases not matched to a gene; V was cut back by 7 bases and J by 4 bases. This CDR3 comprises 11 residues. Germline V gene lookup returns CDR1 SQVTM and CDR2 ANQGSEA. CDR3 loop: CSAIAGETQYF. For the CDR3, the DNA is TGCAGCGCTATAGCGGGAGAGACCCAGTACTTC. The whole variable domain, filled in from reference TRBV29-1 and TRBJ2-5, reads SAVISQKPSRDICQRGTSLTIQCQVDSQVTMMFWYRQQPGQSLTLIATANQGSEATYESGFVIDKFPISRPNLTFSTLTVSNMSPEDSSIYLCSAIAGETQYFGPGTRLLVL.

The CDR3: CATIPGGNTEAFF. CDR3 coding DNA: TGTGCCACCATCCCGGGAGGGAACACTGAAGCTTTCTTT. This chain joins TRBV10-3 and TRBJ1-1; D gene unclear. The ends were cut back, 10 bases at V and 1 base at J, with 13 bases in the middle. The CDR3 runs 13 residues. CDR1 ENHRY and CDR2 SYGVKD come from the germline V gene.

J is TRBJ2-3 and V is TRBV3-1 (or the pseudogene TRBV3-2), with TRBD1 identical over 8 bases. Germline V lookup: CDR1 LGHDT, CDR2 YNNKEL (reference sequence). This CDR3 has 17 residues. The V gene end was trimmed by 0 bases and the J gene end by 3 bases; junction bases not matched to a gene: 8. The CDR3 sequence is CASSQDLAGGETDTQYF. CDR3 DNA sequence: TGTGCCAGCAGCCAAGATCTGGCAGGGGGCGAAACAGATACGCAGTATTTT.